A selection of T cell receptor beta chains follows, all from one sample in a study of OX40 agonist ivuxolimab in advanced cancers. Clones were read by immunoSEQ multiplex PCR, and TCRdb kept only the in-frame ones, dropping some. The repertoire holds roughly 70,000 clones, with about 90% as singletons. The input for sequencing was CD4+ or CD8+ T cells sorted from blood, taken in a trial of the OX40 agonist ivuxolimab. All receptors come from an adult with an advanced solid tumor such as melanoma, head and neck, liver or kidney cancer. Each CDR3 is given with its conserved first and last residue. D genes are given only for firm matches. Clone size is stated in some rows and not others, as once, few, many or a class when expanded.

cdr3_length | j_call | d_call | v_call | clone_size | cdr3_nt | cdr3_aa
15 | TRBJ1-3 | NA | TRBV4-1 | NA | TGCGCCAGCAGCCAAGAACCAGTCTCTGGAAGCACCATATATTTT | CASSQEPVSGSTIYF
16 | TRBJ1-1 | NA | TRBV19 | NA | TGTGCCAGTAGTATGTTGGCCGGCAGGTTGAACACTGAAGCTTTCTTT | CASSMLAGRLNTEAFF
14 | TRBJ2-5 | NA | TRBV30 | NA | TGTGCCTGGAGTATCGCAGGGCCTGTCGGGACCCAGTACTTC | CAWSIAGPVGTQYF
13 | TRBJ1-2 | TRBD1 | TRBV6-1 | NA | TGTGCCAGCCTGAAAGGACAGGGGGGTGGCTACACCTTC | CASLKGQGGGYTF
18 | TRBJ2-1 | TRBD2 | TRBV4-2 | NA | TGTGCCAGCAGCCAAGAGAAGAGGGCTAGCGGATCCCACAATGAGCAGTTCTTC | CASSQEKRASGSHNEQFF
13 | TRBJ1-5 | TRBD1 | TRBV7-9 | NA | TGTGCCAGCAGCCCAGGGGGGAATCAGCCCCAGCATTTT | CASSPGGNQPQHF
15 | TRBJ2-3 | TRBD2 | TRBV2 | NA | TGTGCCAGCAGCGTCCTAGCGGGGGGGGCAGATACGCAGTATTTT | CASSVLAGGADTQYF
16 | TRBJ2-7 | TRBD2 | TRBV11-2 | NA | TGTGCCACTAGGAATCCTTGGCTAGCGGATGGCTACGAGCAGTACTTC | CATRNPWLADGYEQYF
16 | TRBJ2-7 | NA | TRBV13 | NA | TGTGCCAGCAGCTTAAATACAGGCGGCCCTACGTTCGAGCAGTACTTC | CASSLNTGGPTFEQYF
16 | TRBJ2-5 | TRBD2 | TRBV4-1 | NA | TGCGCCAGCAGCCAAGGCCCTAGCGGGGCTCAAGAGACCCAGTACTTC | CASSQGPSGAQETQYF
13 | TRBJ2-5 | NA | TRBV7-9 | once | TGTGCCAGCAGCGGAACCTCTCAAGAGACCCAGTACTTC | CASSGTSQETQYF
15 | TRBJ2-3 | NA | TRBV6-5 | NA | TGTGCCAGCAGTTACACGCAGGCCCCTCCAGATACGCAGTATTTT | CASSYTQAPPDTQYF
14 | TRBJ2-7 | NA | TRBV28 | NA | TGTGCCAGCATACGGACAGCCAGTTCCTACGAGCAGTACTTC | CASIRTASSYEQYF
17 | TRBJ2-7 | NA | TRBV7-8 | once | TGTGCCAGCAGCTTAGGGGGGAGAGCCGGGCAGGTACGGGAGCAGTACTTC | CASSLGGRAGQVREQYF
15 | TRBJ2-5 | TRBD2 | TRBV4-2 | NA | TGTGCCAGCAGCAATCGGGCGGGAGGGCCCGAGACCCAGTACTTC | CASSNRAGGPETQYF
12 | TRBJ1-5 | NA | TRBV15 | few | TGTGCCACCAGCAGAGACCATCCGGCCCAGCATTTT | CATSRDHPAQHF
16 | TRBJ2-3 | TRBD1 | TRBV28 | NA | TGTGCCAGCAGCTCAGGGGGCGGGAAAGGGTCGGATACGCAGTATTTT | CASSSGGGKGSDTQYF
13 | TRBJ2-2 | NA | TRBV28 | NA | TGTGCCAGCAGTGAGGGGAACACCGGGGAGCTGTTTTTT | CASSEGNTGELFF
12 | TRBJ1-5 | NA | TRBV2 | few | TGTGCCAGCAGTGAGTTCGGGCCGCCCCAGCATTTT | CASSEFGPPQHF
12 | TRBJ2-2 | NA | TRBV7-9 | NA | TGTGCCGACAGTCTGAACACCGGGGAGCTGTTTTTT | CADSLNTGELFF
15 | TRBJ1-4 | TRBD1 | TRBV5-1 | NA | TGCGCCAGCAGCACTCAGGGGGCGGTTAATGAAAAACTGTTTTTT | CASSTQGAVNEKLFF
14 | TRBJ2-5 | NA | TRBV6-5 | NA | TGTGCCAGCAGTTCGAGAAGGGACCAAGAGACCCAGTACTTC | CASSSRRDQETQYF
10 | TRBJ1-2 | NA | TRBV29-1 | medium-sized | TGCAGCGTCGAGACAGGCGGCTACACCTTC | CSVETGGYTF
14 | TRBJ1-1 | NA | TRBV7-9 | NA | TGTGCCAGCAGCCGGTCCGGGGGTTACACTGAAGCTTTCTTT | CASSRSGGYTEAFF
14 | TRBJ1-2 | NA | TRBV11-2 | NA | TGTGCCAGCAGCCCCGGGACTCTAGCCTATGGCTACACCTTC | CASSPGTLAYGYTF
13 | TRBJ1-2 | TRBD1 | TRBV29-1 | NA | TGCAGCGTGGATCAGACAGGGGATAATGGCTACACCTTC | CSVDQTGDNGYTF
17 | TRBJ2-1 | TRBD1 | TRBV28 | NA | TGTGCCAGCAGTTTAGTTTACGGGACAGGGCTTTACAATGAGCAGTTCTTC | CASSLVYGTGLYNEQFF
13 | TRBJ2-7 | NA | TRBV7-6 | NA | TGTGCCAGCAGCTTAGAGCTAGGTTACGAGCAGTACTTC | CASSLELGYEQYF
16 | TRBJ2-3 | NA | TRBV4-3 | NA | TGCGCCAGCAGCCAAGATGGCCGGGGGGCCGCAGATACGCAGTATTTT | CASSQDGRGAADTQYF
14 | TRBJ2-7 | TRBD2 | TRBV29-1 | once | TGCAGCGTTGTATCCGGTAGCGGGGCCTACGAGCAGTACTTC | CSVVSGSGAYEQYF
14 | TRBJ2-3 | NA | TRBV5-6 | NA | TGTGCCAGCAGCCACAAGGGGAATTCAGATACGCAGTATTTT | CASSHKGNSDTQYF
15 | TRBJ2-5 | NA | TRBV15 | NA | TGTGCCACCAGGGGACCGACAGAGTACCAAGAGTCCCAGTACTTC | CATRGPTEYQESQYF
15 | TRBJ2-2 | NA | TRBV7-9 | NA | TGTGCCAGCAGCCCGACAGTTTATAACACCGGGGAGCTGTTTTTT | CASSPTVYNTGELFF
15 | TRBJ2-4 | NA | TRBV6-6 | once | TGTGCCAGCAGAGTTCAGGGAATAGCCAAAAACATTCAGTACTTC | CASRVQGIAKNIQYF
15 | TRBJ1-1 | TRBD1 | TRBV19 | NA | TGTGCCAGTAGTATTCACAGGGGAAGGAACACTGAAGCTTTCTTT | CASSIHRGRNTEAFF
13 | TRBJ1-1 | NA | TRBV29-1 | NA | TGCAGCGTTGATGACGGCAGGGCCACTGAAGCTTTCTTT | CSVDDGRATEAFF
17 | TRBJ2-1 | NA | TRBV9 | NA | TGTGCCAGCAGCCCGGGGGGCGGTCCGAGCTCCTACAATGAGCAGTTCTTC | CASSPGGGPSSYNEQFF
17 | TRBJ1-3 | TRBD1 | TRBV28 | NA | TGTGCCAGCAGCCTCCACCCGGGGACAGCTCCTGGAAACACCATATATTTT | CASSLHPGTAPGNTIYF
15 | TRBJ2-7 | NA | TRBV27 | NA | TGTGCCAGCAGTTTAAATCTACTAGGAGGGTACGAGCAGTACTTC | CASSLNLLGGYEQYF